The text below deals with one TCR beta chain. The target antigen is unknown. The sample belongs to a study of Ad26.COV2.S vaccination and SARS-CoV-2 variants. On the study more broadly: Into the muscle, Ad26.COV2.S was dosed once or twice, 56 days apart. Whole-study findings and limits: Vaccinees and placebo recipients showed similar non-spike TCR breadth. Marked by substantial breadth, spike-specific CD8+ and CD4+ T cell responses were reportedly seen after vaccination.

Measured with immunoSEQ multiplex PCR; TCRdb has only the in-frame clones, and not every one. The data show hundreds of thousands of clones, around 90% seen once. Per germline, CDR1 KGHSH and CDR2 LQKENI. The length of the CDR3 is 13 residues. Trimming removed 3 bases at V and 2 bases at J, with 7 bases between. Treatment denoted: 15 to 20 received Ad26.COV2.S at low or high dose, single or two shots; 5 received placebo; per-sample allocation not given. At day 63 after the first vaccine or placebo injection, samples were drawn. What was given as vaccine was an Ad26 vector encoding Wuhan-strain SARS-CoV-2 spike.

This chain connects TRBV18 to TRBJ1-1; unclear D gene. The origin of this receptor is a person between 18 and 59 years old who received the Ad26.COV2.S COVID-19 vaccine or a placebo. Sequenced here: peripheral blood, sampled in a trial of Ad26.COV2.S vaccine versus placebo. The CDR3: CASSPQINTEAFF. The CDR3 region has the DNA TGTGCCAGCTCACCGCAGATTAACACTGAAGCTTTCTTT.